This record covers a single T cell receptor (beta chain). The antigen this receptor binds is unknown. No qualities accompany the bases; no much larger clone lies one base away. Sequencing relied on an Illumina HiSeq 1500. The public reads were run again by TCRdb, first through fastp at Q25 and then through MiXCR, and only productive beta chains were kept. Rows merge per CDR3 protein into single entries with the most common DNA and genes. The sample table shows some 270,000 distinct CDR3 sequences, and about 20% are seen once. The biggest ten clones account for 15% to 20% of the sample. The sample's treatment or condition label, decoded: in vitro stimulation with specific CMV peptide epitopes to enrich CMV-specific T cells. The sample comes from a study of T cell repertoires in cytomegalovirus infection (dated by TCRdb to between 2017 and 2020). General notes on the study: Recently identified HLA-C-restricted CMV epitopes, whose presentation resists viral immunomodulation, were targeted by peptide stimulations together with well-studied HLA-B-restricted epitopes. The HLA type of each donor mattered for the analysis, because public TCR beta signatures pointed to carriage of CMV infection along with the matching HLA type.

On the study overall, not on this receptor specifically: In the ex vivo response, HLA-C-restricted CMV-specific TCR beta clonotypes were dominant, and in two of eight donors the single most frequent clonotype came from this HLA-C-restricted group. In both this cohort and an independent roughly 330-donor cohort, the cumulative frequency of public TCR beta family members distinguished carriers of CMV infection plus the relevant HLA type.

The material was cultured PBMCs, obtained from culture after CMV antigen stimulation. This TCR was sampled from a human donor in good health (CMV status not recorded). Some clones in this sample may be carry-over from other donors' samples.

The CDR3 loop reads CATTGVVTDTQYF. Here is the DNA: TGTGCCACCACAGGGGTCGTCACAGATACGCAGTATTTT. The chain is encoded by TRBV6-1 joined to TRBJ2-3; TRBD1 lines up with 7 middle nucleotides. Clipping removes 10 bases from V and 2 bases from J, with 6 as the unmatched junction base count. CDR1 and CDR2 are drawn from the germline V gene: MNHNS, SASEGT. Spanning cysteine to phenylalanine, the CDR3 consists of 13 amino acids. The only DNA kept is the CDR3, 39 bases in frame from the first base.